The clone carrying this T cell receptor (beta chain) was seen only once. Its target is unknown. TCRdb's table, derived via immunoSEQ multiplex PCR, lists solely in-frame clones and lacks some. The data show over 85,000 clones, 90% seen once. This entry is derived from a study of PD-1 blockade in classical Hodgkin lymphoma. General study points: At baseline, newly diagnosed patients reportedly showed less TCR diversity than healthy donors.

The ends lost 0 bases at V and 0 bases at J; junction bases unmatched: 9. Per the germline V gene, CDR1 is MGHRA and CDR2 is YSYEKL. The CDR3 sequence is 20 residues long. Indicated time point: cycle 4 day 1 (C4D1), after less than 7 weeks of nivolumab. Each of the patients experienced relapse following autologous stem cell transplantation, and their brentuximab vedotin exposure differed. The V and J genes are TRBV4-1 and TRBJ2-4, with 12 nucleotides matching TRBD2. Sequences were derived from peripheral blood mononuclear cells (PBMCs), sampled before the fourth cycle of nivolumab. The receptor's source is a human donor with classical Hodgkin lymphoma. The CDR3 DNA is TGCGCCAGCAGCCAAGATAGGGCTAGCGGGGGGGTTCTAGCCAAAAACATTCAGTACTTC. Its translation: CASSQDRASGGVLAKNIQYF.